This T cell receptor beta chain was identified in a study of OX40 agonist ivuxolimab in advanced cancers. Describing the broader study: Ivuxolimab was an agonistic, fully human IgG2 monoclonal antibody directed against OX40 (CD134), a costimulatory receptor. The purpose of peripheral TCRbeta sequencing was to test whether ivuxolimab changed TCR sequence diversity and led to clonal T-cell expansion. The paper describes the monotherapy dose-escalation part (N ≈ 52 patients) of the phase I trial of ivuxolimab. A male proportion of 82.7% and a mean age of approximately 60 years, ranging from 23 to 79, were recorded for the dose-escalation cohort. Intravenous ivuxolimab was administered to patients every 2 weeks at six dose levels: 0.01, 0.1, 0.3, 1.5, 3 and 10 mg/kg. Prior anti-PD-1, anti-PD-L1 or anti-CTLA-4 therapy was permitted, and checkpoint inhibitors had been received by 40% to 50% of dose-escalation patients. Partial responses were achieved by three dose-escalation patients, of whom one had hepatocellular carcinoma and two had cutaneous melanoma. Of the approximately 54 patients in dose escalation, 19 had hepatocellular carcinoma, some 15 had melanoma, 9 had renal cell carcinoma and 9 had head and neck cancer. What the research found in general, with its limitations: Antigen specificity was not determined for the clonally expanded peripheral T cells. Low levels of normalized T-cell clonal expansion were also seen in some nonresponding patients. Partial responders in the 0.1-3.0 mg/kg groups had among the lowest normalized peripheral clonal expansion, especially among CD8+ T cells. At doses from 0.1 to 3.0 mg/kg, clonal expansion was seen in both CD4+ and CD8+ blood T cells between baseline and week 6. After ivuxolimab, expanded clones were on average more numerous among CD8+ T cells than among CD4+ T cells.

Note on this clone: Its antigen has not been determined. Base quality data are lacking; no much larger clone is found one base away.

For sequencing of the TCRbeta CDR3 region, genomic DNA was extracted from the sorted cells. TCRbeta CDR3 regions were sequenced using the immunoSEQ Assay. Held by TCRdb, this immuneACCESS table contains in-frame sequences only and omits some clones. Under half of the omission traces to an unresolved V gene where checked; the cause of the rest is unknown. For this sample the table gives tens of thousands of clones, of which roughly 86% were detected only once. The ten largest make up 2.5% to 3% of the sample. The V end loses 6 bases and the J end loses 8 bases, and a stretch of 8 bases separates them. CDR1 and CDR2 are read off the germline V gene as MNHNS and SASEGT. The CDR3 goes from the cysteine to the phenylalanine over 11 residues. Only CDR3 DNA remains: 33 bases, in frame from the first base. The trial excluded patients who had a history of autoimmune disease or who were on systemic immunosuppression. Peripheral blood for TCR sequencing was collected from all dose cohorts at baseline, on cycle 4 day 1, and on cycle 7 day 1. Samples came from an open-label, multicenter, first-in-human phase I dose-escalation trial of ivuxolimab. Adults with locally advanced or metastatic head and neck squamous cell, hepatocellular, melanoma or renal cell carcinoma were enrolled in the trial. Before TCR sequencing, CD4+ T cells and CD8+ T cells were sorted from peripheral blood as separate populations.

The sequences come from CD4+ or CD8+ T cells sorted from blood, collected in a trial of the OX40 agonist ivuxolimab. This receptor was obtained from an adult with an advanced solid tumor such as melanoma, head and neck, liver or kidney cancer. The chain links TRBV6-1 with TRBJ2-1, and TRBD2 may be the D gene, going by 6 matching bases. The DNA reads TGTGCCAGCAGGAGGGAGGATGAGCAGTTCTTC. This gives the protein CASRREDEQFF.